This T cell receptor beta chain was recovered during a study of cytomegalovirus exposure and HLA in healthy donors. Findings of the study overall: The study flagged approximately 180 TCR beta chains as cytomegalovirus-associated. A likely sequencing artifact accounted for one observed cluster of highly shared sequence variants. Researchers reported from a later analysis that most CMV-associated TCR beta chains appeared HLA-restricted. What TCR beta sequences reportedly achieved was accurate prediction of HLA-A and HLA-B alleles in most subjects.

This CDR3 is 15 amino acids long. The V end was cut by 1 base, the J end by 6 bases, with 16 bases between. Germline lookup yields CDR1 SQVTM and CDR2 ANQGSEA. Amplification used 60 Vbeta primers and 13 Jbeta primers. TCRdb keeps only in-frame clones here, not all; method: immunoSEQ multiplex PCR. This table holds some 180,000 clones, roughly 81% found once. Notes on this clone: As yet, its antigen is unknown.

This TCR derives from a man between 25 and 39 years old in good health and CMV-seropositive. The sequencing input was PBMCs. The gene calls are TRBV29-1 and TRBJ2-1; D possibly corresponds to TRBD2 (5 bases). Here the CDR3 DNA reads TGCAGCGTTGAAGGAGCTAGCTCAAGGCTCAATGAGCAGTTCTTC. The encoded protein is CSVEGASSRLNEQFF.